These 16 T cell receptor beta chains originate from one sample sequenced in a study of T cell repertoires in cytomegalovirus infection. TCRdb re-called the reads through MiXCR, storing one row per CDR3 protein. The table lists more than 650,000 distinct CDR3 sequences, approximately 34% of them singletons. The source material was PBMCs. The receptor set was obtained from a human donor in good health (CMV status not recorded). Some clones in this sample may be carry-over from other donors' samples.

This chain links TRBV10-3 with TRBJ2-5, with 9 nucleotides matching TRBD1. Germline CDR1 ENHRY, CDR2 SYGVKD. V lost 5 bases, J lost 1 base, and 17 bases stayed unmatched. The CDR3 runs 19 residues. CDR3: CAISPFGQGKTRSQETQYF. For the CDR3, the DNA is TGTGCCATCAGTCCTTTTGGACAGGGGAAGACGAGGTCCCAAGAGACCCAGTACTTC.

This clonotype was seen ten or more times. J is TRBJ2-5 and V is TRBV7-8; possibly TRBD1 or TRBD2 for D (7 bases each). The germline V gene encodes CDR1 SGHVS and CDR2 FQNEAQ. Trimming left V 1 base short and J 4 bases short, with 16 bases between. The CDR3 covers 16 residues. The CDR3 loop is CASSLEPAGGGETQYF. The CDR3 nucleotides read TGTGCCAGCAGCTTAGAGCCAGCAGGGGGGGGAGAGACCCAGTACTTC.

The V call is TRBV7-8, the J call TRBJ1-1, with D perhaps TRBD1 (6 bases). Germline V gives CDR1 SGHVS, CDR2 FQNEAQ. The V end lost 5 bases, the J end lost 3 bases, and 19 bases lay between the germline ends. There are 16 residues in the CDR3. The CDR3 is CASSIAPRGSDTEAFF. The DNA for the CDR3 is TGTGCCAGCAGCATTGCGCCCAGGGGTTCGGACACTGAAGCTTTCTTT.

This clonotype was observed a handful of times. The chain is built from TRBV6-1 and TRBJ1-6, with a possible D match to TRBD1 (5 bases). Per the germline V gene, CDR1 is MNHNS and CDR2 is SASEGT. The CDR3 length is 14 residues. Trimming stripped 6 bases from V and 9 bases from J, with 15 bases between. The CDR3 spells CASSQRGGGSPLHF. Here the CDR3 DNA reads TGTGCCAGCAGCCAACGGGGGGGAGGTTCACCCCTCCACTTT.

J is TRBJ1-2 and V is TRBV7-2, with D unclear. Trimming removed 5 bases from V and 8 bases from J, with 18 bases in between. The CDR3 runs 14 residues. Germline V gene data show CDR1 as SGHTA and CDR2 as FQGNSA. The chain's CDR3 is CASSPTGVILGYTF. CDR3 sequence (DNA): TGTGCCAGCAGCCCAACGGGAGTAATCCTGGGCTACACCTTC.

This clonotype was observed once. The chain carries TRBV6-1 and TRBJ2-1; D gene unclear. This CDR3 is 14 amino acids long. Trimming stripped 10 bases from V and 9 bases from J, with 22 bases between. Germline lookup yields CDR1 MNHNS and CDR2 SASEGT. The CDR3 sequence: CATMPGLANSEQFF. The CDR3 DNA reads as TGTGCCACCATGCCCGGGCTCGCTAACAGTGAGCAGTTCTTC.

This clonotype was seen more than once but under ten times. V and J are TRBV28 and TRBJ1-2, with 11 nucleotides matching TRBD1. V trimming: 4 bases; J trimming: 9 bases; junction bases outside the gene matches: 10. The CDR3 totals 15 residues. Per the germline V gene, CDR1 is MDHEN and CDR2 is SYDVKM. CDR3 amino acids: CASSSGQGEAGSYTF. The CDR3 nucleotides read TGTGCCAGCAGTTCGGGACAGGGGGAAGCTGGAAGCTACACCTTC.

This clonotype has a handful of counts. The J gene is TRBJ2-3, the V gene TRBV7-6; the match to TRBD2 covers 9 bases. The length of the CDR3 is 16 residues. V lost 0 bases to trimming and J lost 6 bases; unmatched junction nucleotides: 7. The germline V gene has CDR1 SGHVS and CDR2 FNYEAQ. CDR3 sequence: CASSLAGGGARDTQYF. DNA for the CDR3: TGTGCCAGCAGCTTAGCCGGCGGGGGGGCCCGGGATACGCAGTATTTT.

The genes are TRBV7-9 and TRBJ2-2; maybe TRBD1 (5 bases). The germline CDR1 and CDR2 sequences are SEHNR and FQNEAQ (reference sequence). The V end lost 6 bases, the J end lost 7 bases, and 15 bases lay between the germline ends. This CDR3 region has 14 residues. The CDR3 region has the DNA TGTGCCAGCAGAACGGACACCCCGTGCGGGGAGCTGTTTTTT. Translating it yields CASRTDTPCGELFF.

To note about this clonotype: A much larger clonotype is one base distant, so this may be a read error. The chain joins TRBV7-2 to TRBJ2-4, with 8 bases that match TRBD1. This CDR3 contains 16 residues. Germline V gene data show CDR1 as SGHTA and CDR2 as FQGNSA. The CDR3 is CASTHQGARGKNIQSF. The CDR3 coding sequence is TGTGCCAGCACCCATCAGGGGGCGCGGGGCAAAAACATTCAGTCCTTC.

The CDR3 loop is CASSLKNVQDNSPLHF. CDR3 nucleotides: TGTGCCAGCAGCTTAAAGAATGTTCAGGATAATTCACCCCTCCACTTT. The chain links TRBV11-2 to TRBJ1-6; no definite D call. The CDR3 is made up of 16 amino acids. From germline, CDR1 is SGHAT and CDR2 FQNNGV. Trimming removed 2 bases at V and 5 bases at J, with 13 bases between.

The chain has TRBV29-1 and TRBJ2-3; the D gene is possibly TRBD1 (5 bases). V was shortened by 3 bases and J by 2 bases, with 9 bases between the two germline ends. Germline CDR1 and CDR2: SQVTM and ANQGSEA. The length of the CDR3 is 13 residues. CDR3 sequence reads: CSVESGPTDTQYF. DNA for the CDR3: TGCAGCGTTGAGTCAGGGCCCACAGATACGCAGTATTTT.

This chain joins TRBV11-2 and TRBJ1-4; TRBD1 agrees at 7 bases. The CDR3 length is 15 residues. V lost 1 base to trimming and J lost 5 bases; unmatched junction nucleotides: 4. Germline V lookup: CDR1 SGHAT, CDR2 FQNNGV. CDR3 region: CASSLGGQMNEKLFF. CDR3 bases: TGTGCCAGCAGCTTAGGGGGACAGATGAATGAAAAACTGTTTTTT.

This clonotype has only one observation. The chain recombines TRBV5-1 with TRBJ2-3, with TRBD1 identical over 7 bases. V shed 4 bases, J shed 0 bases, and the junction held 5 bases outside the gene matches. CDR1 and CDR2 from the germline V gene are SGHRS and YFSETQ. This CDR3 is built from 15 residues. CDR3 in DNA: TGCGCCAGCAGCACTAGGGGGCTTAGCACAGATACGCAGTATTTT. It encodes CASSTRGLSTDTQYF.

Turning to this clonotype: A much larger clone lies one base from this, so it may be a read error. The rearrangement uses TRBV12-3 or TRBV12-4 and TRBJ2-7, with 10 bases aligning to TRBD2. This CDR3 is 15 amino acids long. J was trimmed by 0 bases and V by 3 bases; bases with no gene match: 2. Here the CDR3 DNA reads TGTGCCAGCAGTTTTACTAGCGGGGCCTCCTACGAGCAGTACTTC. Translation: CASSFTSGASYEQYF.

This clonotype has at least ten counts. The rearrangement links TRBV6-2 or TRBV6-3 to TRBJ2-5; perhaps D is TRBD1 or TRBD2 (5 bases each). The germline V and J ends were trimmed by 4 bases and 13 bases, with 34 bases remaining between them. Per germline, CDR1 MNHEY and CDR2 SVGEGT. The CDR3 is 18 residues long. CDR3 loop: CASSSLGGPVPRDFGAYF. CDR3 in DNA: TGTGCCAGCAGTTCCCTAGGAGGTCCCGTCCCAAGAGACTTCGGGGCGTACTTC.